A selection of T cell receptor beta chains follows, all from one sample in a study of T cell repertoires in cytomegalovirus infection. TCRdb re-called the reads with MiXCR, one entry per CDR3 protein. The sample lists roughly 760,000 distinct CDR3 sequences; roughly 36% were seen once. Sample: PBMCs. The receptors were gathered from a human donor in good health (CMV status not recorded). Some clones in this sample may be carry-over from other donors' samples. The CDR3 runs from the conserved cysteine through the conserved F or W. The D gene is left open where the match is weak. Rows may omit the clone size; those that give it use once, few, many or a size class.

>NA|NA|TRBJ2-7|TRBV29-1
CSVEAAGESYEQYF
TGCAGCGTTGAAGCGGCAGGGGAATCCTACGAGCAGTACTTC
>NA|NA|TRBJ1-4|TRBV7-9
CASSLGDTGHEKLFF
TGTGCCAGCAGCTTGGGAGACACCGGCCATGAAAAACTGTTTTTT
>NA|once|TRBJ1-1|TRBV6-6
CASSRRMGAFF
TGTGCCAGCAGTCGGAGGATGGGAGCTTTCTTT
>NA|NA|TRBJ2-5|TRBV28
CASSLQIATQYF
TGTGCCAGCAGTTTACAAATTGCGACCCAGTACTTC
>NA|many|TRBJ2-5|TRBV7-7
CASSLSSFQETQYF
TGTGCTAGCAGCTTATCCAGCTTCCAAGAGACCCAGTACTTC
>TRBD2|NA|TRBJ2-2|TRBV6-2/TRBV6-3
CASRITSGTGELFF
TGTGCCAGCAGGATCACTAGCGGTACCGGGGAGCTGTTTTTT
>TRBD1|NA|TRBJ1-1|TRBV6-1
CATGQGATEAFF
TGTGCCACCGGACAGGGGGCCACTGAAGCTTTCTTT
>TRBD1|NA|TRBJ1-5|TRBV27
CASREQGVSNQPQHF
TGTGCCAGCAGGGAGCAGGGGGTTAGCAATCAGCCCCAGCATTTT
>NA|few|TRBJ1-2|TRBV6-6
CASSYLQMNYGYTF
TGTGCCAGCAGTTACCTTCAGATGAACTATGGCTACACCTTC
>NA|NA|TRBJ2-5|TRBV20-1
CSSRDLALGETQYF
TGCAGTTCTAGAGATCTGGCACTGGGCGAGACCCAGTACTTC
>TRBD2|NA|TRBJ2-7|TRBV7-2
CSSSLGRESGGEQYF
TGTTCCAGCAGCTTAGGTAGAGAGTCGGGAGGGGAGCAGTACTTC
>NA|many|TRBJ1-1|TRBV7-2
CASSLSHAKENTEAFF
TGTGCCAGCAGCTTAAGTCATGCTAAGGAGAACACTGAAGCTTTCTTT
>NA|NA|TRBJ1-2|TRBV7-2
CASSYYRGSCYTF
TGTGCCAGCAGTTATTATAGGGGGTCATGCTACACCTTC
>NA|once|TRBJ1-5|TRBV6-6
CASSYVGSLMPQHF
TGTGCCAGCAGTTACGTGGGCTCTCTGATGCCCCAGCATTTT
>NA|NA|TRBJ2-7|TRBV6-5
CASSYSGAGVSVHEQYF
TGTGCCAGCAGTTACTCGGGGGCGGGCGTTTCGGTGCACGAGCAGTACTTC
>NA|few|TRBJ2-3|TRBV2
CASTALRTDTQYF
TGTGCCAGCACTGCATTGAGGACAGATACGCAGTATTTT
>NA|NA|TRBJ1-2|TRBV12-3/TRBV12-4
CASGGSLGYTF
TGTGCCAGCGGGGGATCCTTGGGCTACACCTTC
>NA|NA|TRBJ2-3|TRBV7-9
CASSFTRDSTDTQYF
TGTGCCAGCAGCTTCACGCGGGACAGCACAGATACGCAGTATTTT
>NA|NA|TRBJ1-2|TRBV19
CASSTRRDYGYTF
TGTGCCAGTAGTACCCGCCGGGATTATGGCTACACCTTC
>TRBD1|NA|TRBJ1-2|TRBV29-1
CSVERQGFSGYTF
TGCAGCGTTGAGCGACAGGGGTTCTCTGGCTACACCTTC
>TRBD1|few|TRBJ1-1|TRBV29-1
CSVDGQGNTEAFF
TGCAGCGTTGATGGACAGGGGAACACTGAAGCTTTCTTT
>TRBD1|few|TRBJ2-5|TRBV12-3/TRBV12-4
CASSSSRLDRGKTQYF
TGTGCCAGCAGTTCATCCCGCCTAGACAGGGGAAAGACCCAGTACTTC
>TRBD1|NA|TRBJ1-2|TRBV29-1
CSGRTGAGVYTF
TGCAGCGGAAGGACAGGGGCCGGTGTCTACACCTTC
>NA|NA|TRBJ2-7|TRBV7-2
CASSAGGGSYEQYF
TGTGCCAGCAGCGCAGGGGGAGGGTCCTACGAGCAGTACTTC
>NA|NA|TRBJ1-2|TRBV28
CASSPPGRGDYGYTF
TGTGCCAGCAGCCCTCCAGGGAGAGGAGACTATGGCTACACCTTC
>NA|NA|TRBJ1-4|TRBV7-8
CASSRGQPTNEKLFF
TGTGCCAGCAGCCGAGGACAGCCAACTAATGAAAAACTGTTTTTT
>NA|NA|TRBJ2-4|TRBV5-1
CASSLVQGFRNIQYF
TGCGCCAGCAGCTTGGTGCAGGGGTTCAGAAACATTCAGTACTTC
>NA|NA|TRBJ2-7|TRBV28
CASSPTPDFPLPNYEQYF
TGTGCCAGCAGTCCTACTCCGGACTTCCCTCTCCCTAACTACGAGCAGTACTTC
>TRBD2|NA|TRBJ2-5|TRBV5-4
CASSAGTSGGRVGEPQYF
TGTGCCAGCAGCGCCGGGACTAGCGGGGGCCGGGTTGGAGAGCCCCAGTACTTC
>NA|NA|TRBJ1-6|TRBV5-1
CASSLLQDSYNSPLHF
TGCGCCAGCAGCTTGCTCCAGGACTCCTATAATTCACCCCTCCACTTT
>TRBD1|NA|TRBJ2-7|TRBV7-9
CASTTGNEVHEQYF
TGTGCCAGCACGACAGGGAACGAAGTCCACGAGCAGTACTTC
>NA|NA|TRBJ1-5|TRBV28
CASSFTKSNQPQHF
TGTGCCAGCAGTTTTACCAAAAGCAATCAGCCCCAGCATTTT
>NA|NA|TRBJ2-7|TRBV7-2
CASSLAVAGERTYEQYF
TGTGCCAGCAGCTTAGCCGTCGCAGGGGAGCGCACCTACGAGCAGTACTTC
>NA|few|TRBJ1-2|TRBV25-1
CASSARDGYTF
TGTGCCAGCAGTGCCAGGGACGGCTACACCTTC
>NA|NA|TRBJ1-2|TRBV5-6
CASSFQLYGYTF
TGTGCCAGCAGCTTCCAGCTCTATGGCTACACCTTC
>NA|many|TRBJ1-1|TRBV27
CASGVVNTEAFF
TGTGCCAGCGGGGTTGTGAACACTGAAGCTTTCTTT
>NA|NA|TRBJ2-3|TRBV29-1
CSVEAYTDTQYF
TGCAGCGTTGAAGCCTACACAGATACGCAGTATTTT
>NA|NA|TRBJ1-6|TRBV5-6
CASSYLVRRRGDSPLHF
TGTGCCAGCAGCTACCTAGTTCGGAGGCGGGGAGATTCACCCCTCCACTTT
>TRBD1|NA|TRBJ1-2|TRBV27
CASSLDRSYYGYTF
TGTGCCAGCAGTTTGGACAGGTCCTACTATGGCTACACCTTC
>NA|many|TRBJ1-4|TRBV6-1
CASRDLGRTNEKLFF
TGTGCCAGCAGGGATTTGGGGAGAACTAATGAAAAACTGTTTTTT
>NA|NA|TRBJ2-1|TRBV7-9
CASSSLEVSKYNEQFF
TGTGCCAGCAGCTCATTAGAGGTATCGAAGTACAATGAGCAGTTCTTC
>NA|few|TRBJ2-4|TRBV6-2/TRBV6-3
CASSYGAFIQYF
TGTGCCAGTAGTTACGGCGCTTTCATTCAGTACTTC
>NA|NA|TRBJ2-7|TRBV12-5
CASGFGPAGEQYF
TGTGCTAGTGGTTTCGGCCCGGCTGGCGAGCAGTACTTC
>NA|NA|TRBJ1-5|TRBV12-3/TRBV12-4
CASSTGPQGNQPQHF
TGTGCCAGCTCTACGGGACCCCAGGGGAATCAGCCCCAGCATTTT
>NA|NA|TRBJ1-1|TRBV4-1
CASSQPQGNTEAFF
TGCGCCAGCAGCCAACCTCAGGGGAACACTGAAGCTTTCTTT
>NA|NA|TRBJ1-3|TRBV7-2
CASSYSGGGNTIYF
TGTGCCAGCAGCTACTCTGGGGGTGGAAACACCATATATTTT